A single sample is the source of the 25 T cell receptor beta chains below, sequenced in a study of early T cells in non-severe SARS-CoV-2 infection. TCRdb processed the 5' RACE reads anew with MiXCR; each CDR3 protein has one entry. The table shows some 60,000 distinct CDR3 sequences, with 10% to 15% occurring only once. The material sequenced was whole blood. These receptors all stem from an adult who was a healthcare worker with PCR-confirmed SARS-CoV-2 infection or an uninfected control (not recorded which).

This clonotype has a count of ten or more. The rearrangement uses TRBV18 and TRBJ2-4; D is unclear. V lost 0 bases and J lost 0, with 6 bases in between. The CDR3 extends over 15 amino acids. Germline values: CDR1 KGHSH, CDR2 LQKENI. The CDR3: CASSPPDLAKNIQYF. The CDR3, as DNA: TGTGCCAGCTCACCACCGGATCTAGCCAAAAACATTCAGTACTTC.

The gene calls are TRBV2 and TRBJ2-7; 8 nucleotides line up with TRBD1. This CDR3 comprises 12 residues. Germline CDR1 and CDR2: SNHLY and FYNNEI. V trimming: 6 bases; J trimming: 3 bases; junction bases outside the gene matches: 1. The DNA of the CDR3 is TGTGCCAGCAGAGACAGGGGCTACGAGCAGTACTTC. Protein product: CASRDRGYEQYF.

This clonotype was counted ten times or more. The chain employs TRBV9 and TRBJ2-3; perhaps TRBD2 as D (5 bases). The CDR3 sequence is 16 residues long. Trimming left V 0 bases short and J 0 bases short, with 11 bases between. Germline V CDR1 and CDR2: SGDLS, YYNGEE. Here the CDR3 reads CASSVATGSSTDTQYF. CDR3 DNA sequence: TGTGCCAGCAGCGTAGCTACGGGGTCAAGCACAGATACGCAGTATTTT.

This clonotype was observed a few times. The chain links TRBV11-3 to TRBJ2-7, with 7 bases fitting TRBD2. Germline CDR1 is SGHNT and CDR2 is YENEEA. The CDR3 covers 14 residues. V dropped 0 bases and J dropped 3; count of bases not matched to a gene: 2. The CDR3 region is CASSLDGTNYEQYF. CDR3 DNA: TGTGCCAGCAGCTTAGATGGGACTAACTACGAGCAGTACTTC.

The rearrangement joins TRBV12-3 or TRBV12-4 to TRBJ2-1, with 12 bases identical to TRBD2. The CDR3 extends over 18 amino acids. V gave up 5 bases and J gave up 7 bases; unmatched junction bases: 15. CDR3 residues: CASSPRRGLAGGRNEQFF. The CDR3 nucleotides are TGTGCCAGCAGTCCCCGACGGGGGCTAGCGGGGGGGCGGAATGAGCAGTTCTTC.

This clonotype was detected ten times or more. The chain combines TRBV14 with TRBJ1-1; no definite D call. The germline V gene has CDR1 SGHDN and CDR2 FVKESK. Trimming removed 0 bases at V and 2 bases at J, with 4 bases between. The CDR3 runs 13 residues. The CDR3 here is CASSQDHNTEAFF. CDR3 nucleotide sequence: TGTGCCAGCAGCCAAGATCACAACACTGAAGCTTTCTTT.

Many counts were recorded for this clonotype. The CDR3 loop is CASTQGPNSPLHF. The DNA of the CDR3 is TGTGCCAGCACCCAGGGGCCGAATTCACCCCTCCACTTT. This chain connects TRBV12-3 or TRBV12-4 to TRBJ1-6; TRBD1 might be the D (6 bases). This CDR3 has 13 amino acids. V dropped 7 bases and J dropped 7 bases, with 11 bases sitting between them.

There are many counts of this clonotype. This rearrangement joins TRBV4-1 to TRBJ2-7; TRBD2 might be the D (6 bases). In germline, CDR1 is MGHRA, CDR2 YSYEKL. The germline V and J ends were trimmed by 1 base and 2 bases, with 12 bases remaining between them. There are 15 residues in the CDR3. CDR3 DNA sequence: TGCGCCAGCAGCCAAGGTGCCGGGGGTGCCTACGAGCAGTACTTC. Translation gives CASSQGAGGAYEQYF.

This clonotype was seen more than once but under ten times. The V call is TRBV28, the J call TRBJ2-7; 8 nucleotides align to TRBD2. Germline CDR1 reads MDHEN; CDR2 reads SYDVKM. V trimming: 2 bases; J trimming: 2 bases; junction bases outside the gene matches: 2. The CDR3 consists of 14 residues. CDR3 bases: TGTGCCAGCAGTTTAGCGGGGGGAGCCTACGAGCAGTACTTC. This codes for CASSLAGGAYEQYF.

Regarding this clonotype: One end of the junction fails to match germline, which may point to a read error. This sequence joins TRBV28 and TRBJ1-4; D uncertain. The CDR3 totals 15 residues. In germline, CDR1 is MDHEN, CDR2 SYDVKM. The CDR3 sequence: CASSSEGATNEKLSF. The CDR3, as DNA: TGTGCCAGCAGTTCGGAGGGAGCAACTAATGAAAAACTGTCTTTT.

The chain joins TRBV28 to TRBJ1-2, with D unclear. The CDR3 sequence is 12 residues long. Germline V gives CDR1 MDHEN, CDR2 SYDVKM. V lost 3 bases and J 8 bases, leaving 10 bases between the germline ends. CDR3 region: CASSLDLNGYTF. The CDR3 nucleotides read TGTGCCAGCAGTTTGGACCTAAACGGCTACACCTTC.

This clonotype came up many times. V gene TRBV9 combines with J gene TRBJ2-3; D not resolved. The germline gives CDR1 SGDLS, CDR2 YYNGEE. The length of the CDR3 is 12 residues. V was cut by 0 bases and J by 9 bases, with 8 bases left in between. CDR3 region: CASSVDGPTQYF. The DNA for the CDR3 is TGTGCCAGCAGCGTAGATGGGCCGACGCAGTATTTT.

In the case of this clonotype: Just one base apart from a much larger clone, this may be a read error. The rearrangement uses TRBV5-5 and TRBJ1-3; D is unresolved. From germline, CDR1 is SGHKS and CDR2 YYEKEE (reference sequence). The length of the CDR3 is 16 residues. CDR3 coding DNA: TGTACCAGCAGCCTGAAGGGAGCGGACGGTGGAAACACCATATATTTT. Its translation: CTSSLKGADGGNTIYF.

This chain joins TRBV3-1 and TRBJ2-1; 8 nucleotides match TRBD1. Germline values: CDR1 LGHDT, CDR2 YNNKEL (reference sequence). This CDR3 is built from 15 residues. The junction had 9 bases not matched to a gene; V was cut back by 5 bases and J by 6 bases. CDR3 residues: CASSVPAGGSNEQFF. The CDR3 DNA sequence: TGTGCCAGCAGCGTTCCCGCAGGGGGCTCCAATGAGCAGTTCTTC.

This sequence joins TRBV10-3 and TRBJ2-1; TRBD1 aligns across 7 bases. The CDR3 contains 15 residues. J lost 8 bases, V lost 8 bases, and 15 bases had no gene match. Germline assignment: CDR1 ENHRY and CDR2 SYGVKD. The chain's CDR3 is CAIGPRQGSSDEQFF. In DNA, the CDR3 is TGTGCCATCGGACCAAGACAGGGTAGTAGCGATGAGCAGTTCTTC.

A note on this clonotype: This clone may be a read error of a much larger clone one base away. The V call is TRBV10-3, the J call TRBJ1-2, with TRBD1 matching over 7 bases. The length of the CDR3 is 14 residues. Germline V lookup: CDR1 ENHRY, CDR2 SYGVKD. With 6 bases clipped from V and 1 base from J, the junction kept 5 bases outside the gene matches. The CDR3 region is CAIRATGDNYGYTF. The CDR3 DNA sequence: TGTGCCATCAGAGCTACAGGGGATAACTATGGCTACACCTTC.

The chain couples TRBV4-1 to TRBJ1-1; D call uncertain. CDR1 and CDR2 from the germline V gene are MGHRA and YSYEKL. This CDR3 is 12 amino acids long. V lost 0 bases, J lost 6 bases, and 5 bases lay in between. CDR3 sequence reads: CASSQEDAEAFF. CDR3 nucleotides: TGCGCCAGCAGCCAAGAGGACGCTGAAGCTTTCTTT.

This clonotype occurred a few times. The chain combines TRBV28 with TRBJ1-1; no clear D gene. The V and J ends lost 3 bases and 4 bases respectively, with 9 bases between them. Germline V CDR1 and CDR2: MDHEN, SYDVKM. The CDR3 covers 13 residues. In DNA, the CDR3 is TGTGCCAGCAGTTTTTCAGCGGGCACTGAAGCTTTCTTT. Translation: CASSFSAGTEAFF.

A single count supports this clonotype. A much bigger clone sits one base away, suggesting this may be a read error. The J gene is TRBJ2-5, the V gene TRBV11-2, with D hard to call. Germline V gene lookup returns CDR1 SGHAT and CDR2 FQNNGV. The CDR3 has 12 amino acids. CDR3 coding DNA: TGTGCCAGCAGTCCCTCTTCGGAGATCCAGTACTTC. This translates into CASSPSSEIQYF. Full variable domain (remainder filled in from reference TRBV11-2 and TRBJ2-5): EAGVAQSPRYKIIEKRQSVAFWCNPISGHATLYWYQQILGQGPKLLIQFQNNGVVDDSQLPKDRFSAERLKGVDSTLKIQPAKLEDSAVYLCASSPSSEIQYFGPGTRLLVL.

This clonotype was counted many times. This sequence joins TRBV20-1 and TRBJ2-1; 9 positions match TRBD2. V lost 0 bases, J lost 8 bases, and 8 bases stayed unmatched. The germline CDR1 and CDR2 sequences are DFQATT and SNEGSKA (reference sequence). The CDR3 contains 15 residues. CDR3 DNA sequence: TGCAGTGCTAGAGAGAGGGCTAGCGGGAACGATGAGCAGTTCTTC. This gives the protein CSARERASGNDEQFF.

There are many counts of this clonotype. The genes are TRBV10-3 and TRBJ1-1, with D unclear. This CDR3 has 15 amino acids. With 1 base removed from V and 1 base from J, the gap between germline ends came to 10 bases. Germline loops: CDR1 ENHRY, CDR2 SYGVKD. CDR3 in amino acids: CAISELSLSNTEAFF. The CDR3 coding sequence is TGTGCCATCAGTGAGTTGTCGCTATCGAACACTGAAGCTTTCTTT.

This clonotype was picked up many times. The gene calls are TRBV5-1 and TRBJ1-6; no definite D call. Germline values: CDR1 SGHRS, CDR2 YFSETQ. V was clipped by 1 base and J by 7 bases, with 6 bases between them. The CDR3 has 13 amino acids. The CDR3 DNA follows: TGCGCCAGCAGCTTGTCAGTGAATTCACCCCTCCACTTT. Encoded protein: CASSLSVNSPLHF.

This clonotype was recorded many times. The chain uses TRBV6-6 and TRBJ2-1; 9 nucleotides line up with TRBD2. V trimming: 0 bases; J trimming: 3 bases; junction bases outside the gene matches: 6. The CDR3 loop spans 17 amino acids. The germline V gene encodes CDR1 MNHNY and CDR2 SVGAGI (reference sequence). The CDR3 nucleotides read TGTGCCAGCAGTTACTCGGGTCTAGCGGGGATCTACAATGAGCAGTTCTTC. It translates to CASSYSGLAGIYNEQFF.

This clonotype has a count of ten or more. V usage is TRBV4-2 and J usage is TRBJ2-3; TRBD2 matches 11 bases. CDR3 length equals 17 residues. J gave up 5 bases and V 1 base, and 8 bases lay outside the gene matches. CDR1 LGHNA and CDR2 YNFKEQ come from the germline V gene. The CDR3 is CASSQVGIAGGKDTQYF. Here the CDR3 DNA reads TGTGCCAGCAGCCAAGTGGGGATAGCGGGGGGGAAAGATACGCAGTATTTT.

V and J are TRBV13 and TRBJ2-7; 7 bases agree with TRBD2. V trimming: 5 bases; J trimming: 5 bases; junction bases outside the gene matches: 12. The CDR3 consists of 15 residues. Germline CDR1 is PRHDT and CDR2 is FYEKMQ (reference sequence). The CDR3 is CASSGPTSVRDEQYF. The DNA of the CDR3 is TGTGCCAGCAGCGGCCCAACTAGCGTTCGCGACGAGCAGTACTTC.